A single sample is the source of the 15 T cell receptor beta chains below, sequenced in a study of blood T cells in healthy people across ages (dated by TCRdb to about 2015). Libraries were made using 5' RACE. Sequencing relied on an Illumina HiSeq 2500. A second PCR of about 7 to 12 cycles was run with a J-beta primer mix and a sample-barcoded 5' primer. Using fastp at Q25 and MiXCR, TCRdb reprocessed the public reads and kept productive beta chains. All rows with the same CDR3 protein become a single entry with the most common DNA and genes. This sample comprises 1 million or so distinct CDR3 sequences, under 30% of them detected only once. The ten biggest clones cover approximately 0.79% of the sample. These data were also reused for a study on T cells of mothers and their children.

The sequenced sample consisted of blood. All receptors derive from a girl aged 2-10 years in good health.

This clonotype has only a few counts. V is TRBV7-8 and J is TRBJ1-2; D is unresolved. Trimming removed 1 base from V and 2 bases from J, with 8 bases in between. The germline gives CDR1 SGHVS, CDR2 FQNEAQ. This CDR3 has 14 residues. CDR3 bases: TGTGCCAGCAGCTTAGTAGGACGGAACTATGGCTACACCTTC. Amino acids: CASSLVGRNYGYTF.

This clonotype was found a few times. The chain joins TRBV6-4 to TRBJ1-1, with TRBD1 matching over 11 bases. V was clipped by 2 bases and J by 5 bases; unmatched bases: 10. This CDR3 spans 17 amino acids. Per germline, CDR1 MRHNA and CDR2 SNTAGT. The CDR3 sequence is CASSDGGTGGRWTEAFF. The CDR3 DNA is TGTGCCAGCAGTGACGGTGGGACAGGGGGGCGGTGGACTGAAGCTTTCTTT.

This chain's CDR3 is CASSLVISGSFNEQFF. CDR3 nucleotides: TGTGCCAGCAGCTTAGTAATTAGCGGGAGTTTCAATGAGCAGTTCTTC. The V gene is TRBV7-8, the J gene TRBJ2-1; 9 nucleotides match TRBD2. The CDR3 has 16 residues. Looked up from germline, CDR1 is SGHVS and CDR2 is FQNEAQ. The V gene end was trimmed by 1 base and the J gene end by 6 bases; junction bases not matched to a gene: 7.

The chain employs TRBV28 and TRBJ2-5, with D perhaps TRBD2 (6 bases). The J call could be wrong; TRBJ2-7 is a better fit for the DNA end. The germline CDR1 and CDR2 sequences are MDHEN and SYDVKM. CDR3 length: 14 residues. Here the CDR3 DNA reads TGTGCCAGCAGCCCCATCCCGGGAGTCTACGAGCAGTACTTC. Translating gives CASSPIPGVYEQYF.

The chain joins TRBV7-6 to TRBJ2-5; no firm D call. The J call is in doubt because the DNA end fits TRBJ2-7 better. The CDR3 is made up of 12 amino acids. The germline gives CDR1 SGHVS, CDR2 FNYEAQ. The CDR3 DNA reads as TGTGCCAGCAGCCTTCAAAAAGGCGAGCAGTACTTC. Its translation: CASSLQKGEQYF.

The V and J genes are TRBV20-1 and TRBJ1-2, with a weak D call TRBD1 (6 bases). From germline, CDR1 is DFQATT and CDR2 SNEGSKA (reference sequence). V dropped 2 bases and J dropped 0 bases, with 16 bases sitting between them. This CDR3 has 16 amino acids. The CDR3: CSARRQGRPANYGYTF. DNA for the CDR3: TGCAGTGCTAGACGCCAGGGGCGGCCAGCTAACTATGGCTACACCTTC.

This clonotype was counted a few times. The rearrangement joins TRBV5-1 to TRBJ2-5; the D is unclear. CDR1 SGHRS and CDR2 YFSETQ come from the germline V gene. The CDR3 runs to 16 residues. Trimming shortened V by 0 bases and J by 5 bases, and 17 bases separated the two germline ends. The DNA of the CDR3 is TGCGCCAGCAGCTTGGAGGGCACCCTCGCGGAGGAGACCCAGTACTTC. This translates into CASSLEGTLAEETQYF. Using reference TRBV5-1 and TRBJ2-5 for the parts outside the CDR3, the full variable domain is KAGVTQTPRYLIKTRGQQVTLSCSPISGHRSVSWYQQTPGQGLQFLFEYFSETQRNKGNFPGRFSGRQFSNSRSEMNVSTLELGDSALYLCASSLEGTLAEETQYFGPGTRLLVL.

This chain connects TRBV5-5 to TRBJ1-1, with TRBD1 matching 7 bases. Germline V CDR1 and CDR2: SGHKS, YYEKEE (reference sequence). CDR3 length: 14 residues. The V segment lost 3 bases and the J segment 4 bases; nucleotides outside the gene matches: 6. CDR3 amino acids: CASSSGTAGTEAFF. In DNA form, the CDR3 reads TGTGCCAGCAGCTCCGGGACAGCGGGCACTGAAGCTTTCTTT.

This clonotype was observed a handful of times. The chain couples TRBV21-1 to TRBJ2-3; the DNA was not compared with TRBD1, the D call given in the table. TRBV21-1 is termed a pseudogene. The CDR3 loop spans 16 amino acids. The CDR3 here is CASSKATGQNTDTQYF. The CDR3 DNA reads as TGTGCCAGCAGCAAAGCGACGGGACAGAACACAGATACGCAGTATTTT.

CDR3 coding DNA: TGTGCCAGCAGGCCGAGACAGGGGGCGAGGGAGACCCAGTACTTC. Amino acid sequence: CASRPRQGARETQYF. The chain carries TRBV2 and TRBJ2-5; 10 bases line up with TRBD1. Germline assignment: CDR1 SNHLY and CDR2 FYNNEI. The J segment lost 5 bases and the V segment lost 6 bases, leaving 9 bases of the junction unmatched. The CDR3 contains 15 residues.

The chain recombines TRBV7-9 with TRBJ1-2; no clear D. This CDR3 has 12 amino acids. Germline V lookup: CDR1 SEHNR, CDR2 FQNEAQ (reference sequence). Trimming stripped 4 bases from V and 8 bases from J, with 11 bases between. The DNA for the CDR3 is TGTGCCAGCAGCTCCCCAACTGTAGGCTACACCTTC. Encoded protein: CASSSPTVGYTF.

The sample holds a few counts of this clonotype. The chain carries TRBV4-1 and TRBJ2-7; D is uncertain. With 3 bases removed from V and 2 bases from J, the gap between germline ends came to 11 bases. This CDR3 is built from 14 residues. CDR1 and CDR2 from the germline V gene are MGHRA and YSYEKL. The CDR3 nucleotides read TGCGCCAGCAGCCAGAATGTGGGCCCCTACGAGCAGTACTTC. Translated: CASSQNVGPYEQYF.

This chain joins TRBV27 and TRBJ2-1, with TRBD1 as a possible D gene (5 bases). The V gene's germline CDR1 is MNHEY and CDR2 SMNVEV (reference sequence). The length of the CDR3 is 14 residues. V gave up 8 bases and J gave up 8 bases, with 19 bases separating them. The DNA for the CDR3 is TGTGCCAGCTCCAGGGTTATTCTTGGGGATGAGCAGTTCTTC. It specifies CASSRVILGDEQFF.

This clonotype was detected a few times. This chain joins TRBV10-3 and TRBJ2-5; D possibly matches TRBD1 or TRBD2 (5 bases each). Trimming cost V 3 bases and J 4 bases, with 18 bases left between them. The CDR3 length is 16 residues. CDR1 ENHRY and CDR2 SYGVKD come from the germline V gene. The CDR3 DNA reads TGTGCCATCAGTGAAGTATCCGGGGACCCTGGAGAGACCCAGTACTTC. Protein: CAISEVSGDPGETQYF.

V and J are TRBV18 and TRBJ1-2; 10 bases map to TRBD1. Trimming cost V 3 bases and J 7 bases; bases outside gene matches: 5. Germline CDR1 KGHSH, CDR2 LQKENI. CDR3 length: 14 residues. The CDR3 sequence is CASSPGTGEGGYTF. CDR3 in DNA: TGTGCCAGCTCACCTGGGACAGGGGAAGGTGGCTACACCTTC.